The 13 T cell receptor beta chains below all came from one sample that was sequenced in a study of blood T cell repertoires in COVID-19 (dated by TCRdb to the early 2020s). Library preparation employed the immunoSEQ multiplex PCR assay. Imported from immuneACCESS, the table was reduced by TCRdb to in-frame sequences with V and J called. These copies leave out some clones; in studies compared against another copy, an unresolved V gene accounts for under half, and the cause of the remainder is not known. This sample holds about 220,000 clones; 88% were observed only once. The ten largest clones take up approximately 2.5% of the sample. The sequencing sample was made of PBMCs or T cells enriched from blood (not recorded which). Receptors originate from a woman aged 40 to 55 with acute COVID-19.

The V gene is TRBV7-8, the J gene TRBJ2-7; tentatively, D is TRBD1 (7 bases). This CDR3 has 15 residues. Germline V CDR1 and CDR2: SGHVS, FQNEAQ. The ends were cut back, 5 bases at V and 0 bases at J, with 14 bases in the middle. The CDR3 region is CASSRGTASSYEQYV. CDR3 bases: TGTGCCAGCAGCCGGGGGACAGCAAGCTCCTACGAGCAGTACGTC.

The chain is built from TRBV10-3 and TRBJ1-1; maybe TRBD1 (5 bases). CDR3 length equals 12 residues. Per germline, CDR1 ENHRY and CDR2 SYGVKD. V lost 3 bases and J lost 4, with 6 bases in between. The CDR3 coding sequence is TGTGCCATCAGTGACGGGGGCACTGAAGCTTTCTTT. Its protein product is CAISDGGTEAFF.

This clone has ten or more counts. The CDR3 region has the DNA TGTGCCAGCAGCCAAGGGGGAGGGAACACTGAAGCTTTCTTT. It encodes CASSQGGGNTEAFF. This chain joins TRBV14 and TRBJ1-1; D ambiguous. Germline V CDR1 and CDR2: SGHDN, FVKESK. This CDR3 region has 14 residues. Trimming stripped 1 base from V and 1 base from J, with 7 bases between.

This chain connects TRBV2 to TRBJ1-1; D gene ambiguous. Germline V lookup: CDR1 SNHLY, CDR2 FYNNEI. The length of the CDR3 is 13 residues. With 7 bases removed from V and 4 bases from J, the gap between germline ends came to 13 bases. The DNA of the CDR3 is TGTGCCAGCAATCTCGGCGAGGGCACTGAAGCTTTCTTT. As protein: CASNLGEGTEAFF. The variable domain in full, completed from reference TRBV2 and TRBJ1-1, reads EPEVTQTPSHQVTQMGQEVILRCVPISNHLYFYWYRQILGQKVEFLVSFYNNEISEKSEIFDDQFSVERPDGSNFTLKIRSTKLEDSAMYFCASNLGEGTEAFFGQGTRLTVV.

The CDR3 sequence: CASGLPGLGEKLFF. In DNA, the CDR3 is TGTGCTAGTGGTTTGCCAGGTCTGGGTGAAAAACTGTTTTTT. The chain carries TRBV12-5 and TRBJ1-4; D gene ambiguous. This CDR3 comprises 14 residues. The V gene lost 2 bases and the J gene lost 7 bases, with 11 bases spanning the gap. Germline CDR1 is LGHNT and CDR2 is FRNRAP.

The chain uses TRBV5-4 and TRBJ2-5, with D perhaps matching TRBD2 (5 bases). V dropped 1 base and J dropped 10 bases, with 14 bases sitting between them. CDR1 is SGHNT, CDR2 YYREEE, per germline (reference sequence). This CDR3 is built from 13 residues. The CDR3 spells CASSLRGSVGQYF. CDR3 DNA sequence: TGTGCCAGCAGCTTGCGGGGTTCGGTTGGCCAGTACTTC.

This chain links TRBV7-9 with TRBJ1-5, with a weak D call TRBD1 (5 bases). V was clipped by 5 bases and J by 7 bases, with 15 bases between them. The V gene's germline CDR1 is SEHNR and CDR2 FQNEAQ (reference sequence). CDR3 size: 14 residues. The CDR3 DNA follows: TGTGCCAGCAGCCGATTGGGGGGTGAGCAGCCCCAGCATTTT. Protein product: CASSRLGGEQPQHF.

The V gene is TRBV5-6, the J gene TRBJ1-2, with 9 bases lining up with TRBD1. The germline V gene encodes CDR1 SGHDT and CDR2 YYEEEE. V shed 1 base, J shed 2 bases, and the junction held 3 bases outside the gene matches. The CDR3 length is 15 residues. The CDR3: CASSLPGTGNYGYTF. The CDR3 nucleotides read TGTGCCAGCAGCTTGCCCGGGACAGGGAACTATGGCTACACCTTC.

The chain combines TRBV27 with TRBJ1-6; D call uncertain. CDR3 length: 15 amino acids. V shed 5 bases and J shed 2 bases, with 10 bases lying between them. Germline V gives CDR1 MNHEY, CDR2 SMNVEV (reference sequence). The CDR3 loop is CASSAGNTYNSPLHF. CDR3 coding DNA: TGTGCCAGCAGTGCGGGTAACACCTATAATTCACCCCTCCACTTT.

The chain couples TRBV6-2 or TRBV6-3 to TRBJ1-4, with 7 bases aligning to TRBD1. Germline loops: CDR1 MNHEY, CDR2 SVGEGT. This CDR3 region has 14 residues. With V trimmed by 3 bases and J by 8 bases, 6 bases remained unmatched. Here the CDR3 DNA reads TGTGCCAGCAGTTATTGGCAGGGGGTCGAAAAACTGTTTTTT. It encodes CASSYWQGVEKLFF.

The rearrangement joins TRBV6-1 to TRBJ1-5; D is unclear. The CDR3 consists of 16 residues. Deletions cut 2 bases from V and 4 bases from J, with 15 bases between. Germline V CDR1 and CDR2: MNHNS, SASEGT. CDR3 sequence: CASSEMPGILNQPQHF. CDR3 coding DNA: TGTGCCAGCAGTGAAATGCCGGGGATCCTGAATCAGCCCCAGCATTTT.

The CDR3: CAWTDSYEQYF. CDR3 sequence (DNA): TGTGCCTGGACAGACTCCTACGAGCAGTACTTC. The rearrangement links TRBV30 to TRBJ2-7, with D unclear. The V end was cut by 4 bases, the J end by 0 bases, with 4 bases between. This CDR3 has 11 residues. In germline, CDR1 is GTSNPN, CDR2 SVGIG (reference sequence).

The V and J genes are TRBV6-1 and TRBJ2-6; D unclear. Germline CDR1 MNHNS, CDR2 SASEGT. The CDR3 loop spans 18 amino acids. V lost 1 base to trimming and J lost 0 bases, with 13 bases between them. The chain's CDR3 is CASSEGWASFSGANVLTF. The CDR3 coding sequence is TGTGCCAGCAGTGAAGGCTGGGCTTCATTCTCTGGGGCCAACGTCCTGACTTTC.